This T cell receptor (beta chain) was obtained from a study of blood T cell repertoires in COVID-19. Study in general: The cDNA or gDNA used as material had been derived from T cells, B-cell-depleted T cells, or PBMCs.

Cohort 3 donors were reported recovered after two negative PCRs, clearance, or symptom resolution. Germline values: CDR1 SGHRS, CDR2 YFSETQ. With 0 bases removed from V and 1 base from J, the gap between germline ends came to 12 bases. This CDR3 contains 16 residues. The sample holds one count of this clone. Assay: immunoSEQ multiplex PCR; the TCRdb copy retains only in-frame clones and omits some. The sample includes about 410,000 clones, approximately 89% of them seen just once. The TCR sequence derives from a woman aged 25 to 39 who had recovered from COVID-19. The J gene is TRBJ2-3, the V gene TRBV5-1; D is possibly TRBD2 (5 bases). Material for sequencing was PBMCs or T cells enriched from blood (not recorded which). The CDR3, as DNA: TGCGCCAGCAGCTTGGGGGCAGACTATCGCACAGATACGCAGTATTTT. This gives the protein CASSLGADYRTDTQYF.